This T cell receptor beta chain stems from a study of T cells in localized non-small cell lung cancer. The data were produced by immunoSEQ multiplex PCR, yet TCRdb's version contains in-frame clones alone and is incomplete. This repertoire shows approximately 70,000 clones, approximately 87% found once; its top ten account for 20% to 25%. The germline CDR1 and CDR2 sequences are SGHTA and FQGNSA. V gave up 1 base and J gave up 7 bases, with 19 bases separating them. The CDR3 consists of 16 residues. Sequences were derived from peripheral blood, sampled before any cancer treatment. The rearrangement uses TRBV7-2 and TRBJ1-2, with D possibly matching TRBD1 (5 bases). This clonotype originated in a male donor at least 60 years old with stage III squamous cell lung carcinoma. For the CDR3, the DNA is TGTGCCAGCAGCTTAGGCCACCCATCCTCTCAGGGTGGCTACACCTTC. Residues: CASSLGHPSSQGGYTF.